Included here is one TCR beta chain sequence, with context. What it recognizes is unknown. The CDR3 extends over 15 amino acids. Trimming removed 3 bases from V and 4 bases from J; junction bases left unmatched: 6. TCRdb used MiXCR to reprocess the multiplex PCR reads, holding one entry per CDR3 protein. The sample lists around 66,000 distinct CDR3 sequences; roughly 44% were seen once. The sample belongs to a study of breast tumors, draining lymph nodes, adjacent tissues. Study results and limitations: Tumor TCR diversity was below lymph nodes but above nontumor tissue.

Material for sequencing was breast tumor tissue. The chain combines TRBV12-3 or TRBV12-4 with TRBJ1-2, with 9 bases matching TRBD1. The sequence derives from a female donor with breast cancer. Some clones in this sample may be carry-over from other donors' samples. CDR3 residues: CASSFPGTGIYGYTF. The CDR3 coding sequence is TGTGCCAGCAGTTTCCCCGGGACAGGGATCTATGGCTACACCTTC.